This T cell receptor (beta chain) is drawn from a study of shared clonotypes between healthy human individuals. General study results and limits: Memory subsets generally showed lower estimated richness than naive subsets.

Assay: immunoSEQ multiplex PCR; the TCRdb copy retains only in-frame clones and omits some. The sample consists of fewer than 2.5 million clones, 93% of them appearing once. Remarks on this clone: The target antigen is unknown.

This CDR3 has 13 amino acids. CDR1 SQVTM and CDR2 ANQGSEA come from the germline V gene. V was clipped by 4 bases and J by 8 bases, with 17 bases between them. The receptor was isolated from a man aged 18-30 years in good health. Some clones in this sample may be carry-over from other donors' samples. Sequencing input: naive CD4+ T cells from PBMCs. Subset meaning: CD45RA+ positively selected. V gene TRBV29-1 combines with J gene TRBJ1-1, with no clear D. CDR3 nucleotide sequence: TGCAGCGTTGGTTGGCGGCGATCTCGCGAAGCTTTCTTT. Translated, it gives CSVGWRRSREAFF.